The 29 T cell receptor beta chains below all came from one sample that was sequenced in a study of regulatory T cells in long-lasting Graves disease. Documented time point: newly diagnosed GD, antithyroid drugs for less than 3 months. The TCR library was made from RNA extracted from PBMCs. Assembly of TCR beta libraries relied on iRepertoire HTBI primers together with Arm-PCR of CDR3 regions. TCRdb passed the multiplex PCR reads through MiXCR, listing each CDR3 protein once. Of about 310,000 distinct CDR3 sequences in the sample, 18% were seen once. The sequences come from peripheral blood mononuclear cells (PBMCs), collected at new diagnosis, from a patient treated with antithyroid drugs. These receptors originate from a female donor with Graves disease.

This clonotype was seen ten or more times. V gene TRBV7-8 combines with J gene TRBJ2-7; D may be TRBD2 (5 bases). CDR1 SGHVS and CDR2 FQNEAQ come from the germline V gene. Trimming took off 5 bases at V and 5 bases at J, with 25 bases between the two ends. The CDR3 is 17 amino acids. CDR3 protein: CASSPTFNGEISHEQYF. The CDR3 coding sequence is TGTGCCAGCAGCCCCACCTTTAACGGGGAGATTTCCCACGAGCAGTACTTC.

In its sample, this clonotype was seen many times. The genes are TRBV19 and TRBJ1-5, with 8 bases identical to TRBD1. The CDR3 has 16 residues. The V segment lost 7 bases and the J segment 0 bases; nucleotides outside the gene matches: 8. Germline V gene lookup returns CDR1 LNHDA and CDR2 SQIVND (reference sequence). CDR3 DNA sequence: TGTGCCAGTAAAGACAGGGGACTTTATAGCAATCAGCCCCAGCATTTT. Its translation: CASKDRGLYSNQPQHF. The full variable domain, its missing parts supplied by reference TRBV19 and TRBJ1-5, is DGGITQSPKYLFRKEGQNVTLSCEQNLNHDAMYWYRQDPGQGLRLIYYSQIVNDFQKGDIAEGYSVSREKKESFPLTVTSAQKNPTAFYLCASKDRGLYSNQPQHFGDGTRLSIL.

This clonotype was counted at least ten times. This chain joins TRBV2 and TRBJ2-7; TRBD1 is a possible D gene (5 bases). CDR3 length equals 13 residues. V was trimmed by 7 bases and J by 3 bases, leaving 13 bases between them. Germline V CDR1 and CDR2: SNHLY, FYNNEI. CDR3 residues: CASTAGPNYEQYF. The CDR3 DNA reads TGTGCCAGCACTGCAGGGCCAAACTACGAGCAGTACTTC. The full variable domain, its missing parts supplied by reference TRBV2 and TRBJ2-7, is EPEVTQTPSHQVTQMGQEVILRCVPISNHLYFYWYRQILGQKVEFLVSFYNNEISEKSEIFDDQFSVERPDGSNFTLKIRSTKLEDSAMYFCASTAGPNYEQYFGPGTRLTVT.

The chain is built from TRBV7-9 and TRBJ2-1; TRBD1 is a possible D gene (6 bases). Trimming stripped 4 bases from V and 4 bases from J, with 8 bases between. This CDR3 spans 13 amino acids. Germline V gene data show CDR1 as SEHNR and CDR2 as FQNEAQ (reference sequence). The DNA of the CDR3 is TGTGCCAGCAGCTACCAGGGGTACAATGAGCAGTTCTTC. Encoded protein: CASSYQGYNEQFF.

This clonotype was observed at least ten times. The V call is TRBV19, the J call TRBJ2-7, with 10 nucleotides matching TRBD2. V dropped 3 bases and J dropped 6; count of bases not matched to a gene: 8. The CDR3 has 15 amino acids. Germline-derived CDR1 and CDR2 are LNHDA and SQIVND (reference sequence). CDR3 DNA sequence: TGTGCCAGTAGTATTATGTCTAGCGGGAGTGGCGAGCAGTACTTC. It yields the protein CASSIMSSGSGEQYF.

Concerning this clonotype itself: This clone may be a read error of a much larger clone one base away. The CDR3 spells CASRILSLYEQYF. The CDR3 DNA reads TGTGCCAGCAGAATCCTTAGCCTCTACGAGCAGTACTTC. This rearrangement joins TRBV2 to TRBJ2-7; D not certain. The CDR3 totals 13 residues. Looked up from germline, CDR1 is SNHLY and CDR2 is FYNNEI. V lost 6 bases and J 3 bases, leaving 12 bases between the germline ends.

V gene TRBV7-9 combines with J gene TRBJ1-1; no firm D call. The germline V gene has CDR1 SEHNR and CDR2 FQNEAQ (reference sequence). V lost 1 base, J lost 1 base, and 7 bases lay in between. This CDR3 contains 14 residues. The CDR3 is CASSLVSENTEAFF. The CDR3 DNA is TGTGCCAGCAGCTTAGTTTCGGAGAACACTGAAGCTTTCTTT.

There are many counts of this clonotype. V usage is TRBV20-1 and J usage is TRBJ2-7; possible D gene TRBD1, 5 bases. The CDR3 loop spans 15 amino acids. Trimming pared 1 base from V and 4 bases from J, leaving 17 bases between. CDR1 and CDR2 (germline): DFQATT, SNEGSKA (reference sequence). The CDR3 loop is CSARGGSTDIYEQYF. CDR3 in DNA: TGCAGTGCTAGAGGGGGTAGCACGGACATTTACGAGCAGTACTTC.

Ten or more counts support this clonotype. V usage is TRBV10-3 and J usage is TRBJ2-1, with 9 bases fitting TRBD1. With V trimmed by 5 bases and J by 6 bases, 8 bases remained unmatched. Germline-derived CDR1 and CDR2 are ENHRY and SYGVKD. The CDR3 consists of 15 residues. CDR3 sequence reads: CAISNPGQGSNEQFF. Here the CDR3 DNA reads TGTGCCATCAGTAACCCGGGACAGGGCTCCAATGAGCAGTTCTTC.

The V call is TRBV12-3 or TRBV12-4, the J call TRBJ2-7; 12 bases match TRBD1. The CDR3 sequence is 14 residues long. J was trimmed by 6 bases and V by 8 bases; bases with no gene match: 8. CDR3: CASVPGTGGAEQYF. The CDR3 nucleotides read TGTGCCAGCGTTCCCGGGACAGGGGGCGCCGAGCAGTACTTC.

This clonotype showed up many times. The V gene is TRBV3-1, the J gene TRBJ1-1, with D possibly matching TRBD1 (5 bases). The germline gives CDR1 LGHDT, CDR2 YNNKEL (reference sequence). The CDR3 covers 16 residues. Trimming shortened V by 4 bases and J by 3 bases, and 18 bases separated the two germline ends. The CDR3 DNA sequence: TGTGCCAGCAGCCGCCAGACGGGGGGGAGGCACACTGAAGCTTTCTTT. This codes for CASSRQTGGRHTEAFF.

J is TRBJ1-1 and V is TRBV2; 9 nucleotides align to TRBD1. Losses at the gene ends were 6 bases for V and 12 bases for J; bases not matched to a gene: 5. CDR3 length equals 11 residues. CDR1 is SNHLY, CDR2 FYNNEI, per germline. The CDR3 reads CASSLDRGSFF. CDR3 DNA: TGTGCCAGCAGCCTCGACAGGGGGTCTTTCTTT.

This clonotype came up many times. This chain joins TRBV24-1 and TRBJ1-5; the D is unclear. The V end lost 2 bases, the J end lost 3 bases, and 13 bases lay between the germline ends. CDR3 length: 16 residues. Germline assignment: CDR1 KGHDR and CDR2 SFDVKD. The CDR3 region is CATSDSYGFPNQPQHF. CDR3 DNA sequence: TGTGCCACCAGTGATTCCTATGGCTTCCCCAATCAGCCCCAGCATTTT.

This chain uses TRBV2 with TRBJ1-2; 8 bases match TRBD1. V shed 1 base, J shed 2 bases, and the junction held 0 bases outside the gene matches. This CDR3 has 14 residues. Germline CDR1 is SNHLY and CDR2 is FYNNEI. In nucleotides, the CDR3 is TGTGCCAGCAGTGAAGGGACAGGGAACTATGGCTACACCTTC. Translating it yields CASSEGTGNYGYTF.

A single count supports this clonotype. The rearrangement uses TRBV28 and TRBJ2-7; 11 bases match TRBD2. The CDR3 consists of 15 residues. V trimming: 1 base; J trimming: 4 bases; junction bases outside the gene matches: 3. Per the germline V gene, CDR1 is MDHEN and CDR2 is SYDVKM. The DNA for the CDR3 is TGTGCCAGCAGTTTATACATAGCGGGAGGGTACGAGCAGTACTTC. Its protein is CASSLYIAGGYEQYF.

This clonotype occurred many times. V usage is TRBV24-1 and J usage is TRBJ2-3, with D possibly TRBD1 on 5 matching bases. The CDR3 covers 15 residues. Trimming stripped 6 bases from V and 1 base from J, with 13 bases between. CDR1 and CDR2 (germline): KGHDR, SFDVKD. CDR3 coding DNA: TGTGCCACCAGTACTACAGGTAGCCGCACAGATACGCAGTATTTT. Translating gives CATSTTGSRTDTQYF.

The table lists this clonotype with a few counts. The rearrangement uses TRBV30 and TRBJ1-1; possible D gene TRBD1, 6 bases. The V end was cut by 1 base, the J end by 1 base, with 7 bases between. This CDR3 spans 13 amino acids. Germline CDR1 is GTSNPN and CDR2 is SVGIG (reference sequence). CDR3 sequence (DNA): TGTGCCTGGAGTGAAGGGGGGAACACTGAAGCTTTCTTT. Translation gives CAWSEGGNTEAFF.

This clonotype was seen at least ten times. The chain has TRBV30 and TRBJ2-3; 9 positions agree with TRBD2. CDR3 size: 18 residues. Germline CDR1 GTSNPN, CDR2 SVGIG (reference sequence). V lost 0 bases to trimming and J lost 3 bases; unmatched junction nucleotides: 13. The CDR3 nucleotides are TGTGCCTGGAGTGTACTTAGAAGTAGCGGGAGATCGACAGATACGCAGTATTTT. It codes for CAWSVLRSSGRSTDTQYF.

This clonotype was recorded at least ten times. The rearrangement joins TRBV11-2 to TRBJ2-1, with D possibly matching TRBD1 (6 bases). The CDR3 covers 15 residues. V lost 0 bases, J lost 2 bases, and 8 bases lay in between. CDR1 and CDR2 (germline): SGHAT, FQNNGV. The CDR3 reads CASSLDAGAYNEQFF. CDR3 DNA: TGTGCCAGCAGCTTAGATGCAGGGGCCTACAATGAGCAGTTCTTC.

This clonotype was seen at least ten times. This rearrangement joins TRBV6-5 to TRBJ2-1, with D maybe TRBD1 (5 bases). The CDR3 contains 13 residues. V gave up 3 bases and J gave up 10 bases, with 13 bases separating them. Germline V gene lookup returns CDR1 MNHEY and CDR2 SVGAGI. Here the CDR3 reads CASSYKSGYEQFF. The DNA for the CDR3 is TGTGCCAGCAGTTATAAGTCAGGGTACGAGCAGTTCTTC.

This clonotype was seen many times. V gene TRBV29-1 combines with J gene TRBJ2-5, with a weak D call TRBD1 (6 bases). This CDR3 has 12 amino acids. Germline V gene data show CDR1 as SQVTM and CDR2 as ANQGSEA. V shed 7 bases and J shed 0 bases, with 9 bases lying between them. For the CDR3, the DNA is TGCAGCGCACAGGGTGACCAAGAGACCCAGTACTTC. This encodes CSAQGDQETQYF. Full variable domain (rest looked up from reference TRBV29-1 and TRBJ2-5): SAVISQKPSRDICQRGTSLTIQCQVDSQVTMMFWYRQQPGQSLTLIATANQGSEATYESGFVIDKFPISRPNLTFSTLTVSNMSPEDSSIYLCSAQGDQETQYFGPGTRLLVL.

There are many counts of this clonotype. The chain carries TRBV5-6 and TRBJ1-4; the D is unclear. The CDR3 contains 14 residues. Per the germline V gene, CDR1 is SGHDT and CDR2 is YYEEEE. V lost 1 base to trimming and J lost 8 bases, with 12 bases between them. CDR3 residues: CASSLSSGTEKLFF. CDR3 sequence (DNA): TGTGCCAGCAGCTTGTCGTCCGGAACCGAAAAACTGTTTTTT.

Concerning this clonotype itself: A read error is the likely source, as a far larger clone sits one nucleotide away. The CDR3 ends on some other residue instead of the conserved phenylalanine or tryptophan, so this is likely a read error. J is TRBJ2-5 and V is TRBV6-1; TRBD2 is a possible D gene (5 bases). V gave up 6 bases and J gave up 10 bases, with 15 bases separating them. Germline V gives CDR1 MNHNS, CDR2 SASEGT. The length of the CDR3 is 12 residues. CDR3 loop: CASSQEAARQYS. CDR3 coding DNA: TGTGCCAGCAGCCAAGAAGCGGCCCGCCAGTACTCC.

This clonotype has at least ten counts. The V call is TRBV30, the J call TRBJ1-2, with TRBD1 matching 7 bases. V gave up 3 bases and J gave up 5 bases; unmatched junction bases: 15. CDR1 is GTSNPN and CDR2 is SVGIG in the germline V gene (reference sequence). The CDR3 extends over 16 amino acids. CDR3 protein: CAWSRTGWDARYGYTF. In DNA, the CDR3 is TGTGCCTGGAGCCGGACAGGTTGGGATGCACGGTATGGCTACACCTTC.

The chain joins TRBV28 to TRBJ2-3, with D possibly being TRBD1 or TRBD2 (6 bases each). V was pared by 4 bases and J by 2 bases, with 16 bases between. The CDR3 totals 16 residues. Germline CDR1 and CDR2: MDHEN and SYDVKM. CDR3 nucleotides: TGTGCCAGCAGTTACTGGAGGGGGACCATCACAGATACGCAGTATTTT. This sequence encodes CASSYWRGTITDTQYF.

The chain carries TRBV5-1 and TRBJ1-4; possibly TRBD1 for D (6 bases). Germline CDR1 is SGHRS and CDR2 is YFSETQ. The CDR3 has 17 residues. With 1 base removed from V and 8 bases from J, the gap between germline ends came to 21 bases. The DNA for the CDR3 is TGCGCCAGCAGCTTGACCCCAGAGGGGGGGCACGAAGAAAAACTGTTTTTT. Its translation: CASSLTPEGGHEEKLFF.

This clonotype was recorded at least ten times. V is TRBV27 and J is TRBJ1-5, with a tentative D call TRBD1 (5 bases). The germline V gene has CDR1 MNHEY and CDR2 SMNVEV (reference sequence). The CDR3 sequence is 14 residues long. V was pared by 10 bases and J by 0 bases, with 13 bases between. CDR3 DNA sequence: TGTGCCACCCGCGAGAGGGGTAGCAATCAGCCCCAGCATTTT. The encoded protein is CATRERGSNQPQHF.

This clonotype appeared many times. The V and J genes are TRBV28 and TRBJ2-7, with D unresolved. CDR3 length equals 13 residues. The V and J ends lost 7 bases and 4 bases respectively, with 14 bases between them. Per the germline V gene, CDR1 is MDHEN and CDR2 is SYDVKM. CDR3 coding DNA: TGTGCCAGCAACCGCGAGCTGGGGTACGAGCAGTACTTC. The encoded protein is CASNRELGYEQYF.

This chain uses TRBV13 with TRBJ2-7; 10 positions match TRBD2. The V and J ends lost 4 bases and 3 bases, in that order; junction bases with no gene match: 12. Germline V gene sequence: CDR1 PRHDT, CDR2 FYEKMQ (reference sequence). The CDR3 extends over 17 amino acids. The CDR3 DNA is TGTGCCAGCAGCTCTTACCTAGCGGGAGTGAGAGGCTACGAGCAGTACTTC. It codes for CASSSYLAGVRGYEQYF.